This T cell receptor (beta chain) was recorded in a study of shared clonotypes between healthy human individuals. Study-level findings and limits: Naive CD4 clonotypes overlapped across a few donors at approximately 5%.

The study drew all its donors from Caucasian adults living in Nashville, Tennessee. Remarks on this clone: The antigen remains undetermined.

The authors distributed each subset's genomic DNA evenly over several immunoSEQ plates. On sorted subsets, replicate PCRs used roughly 220 ng DNA, or tens of thousands of T cell genomes. Only in-frame clones appear in the TCRdb table, and some are missing; sequencing was by immunoSEQ multiplex PCR. The sample records over a million clones, around three quarters being singletons. Germline CDR1 reads SGHDT; CDR2 reads YYEEEE. The CDR3 is 15 amino acids. The V gene end was trimmed by 4 bases and the J gene end by 6 bases; junction bases not matched to a gene: 10. The chain couples TRBV5-6 to TRBJ2-3, with TRBD1 matching 8 bases. The sample comprised memory CD4+ T cells from PBMCs. Subset in this sample: CD45RA-negative fraction. The source of this sequence is a man between 18 and 29 years old in good health. Some clones in this sample may be carry-over from other donors' samples. The CDR3 here is CASSPDMTGADTQYF. Here the CDR3 DNA reads TGTGCCAGCAGCCCGGATATGACAGGGGCCGATACGCAGTATTTT. The full variable domain, in which reference TRBV5-6 and TRBJ2-3 provide the parts outside the CDR3, is DAGVTQSPTHLIKTRGQQVTLRCSPKSGHDTVSWYQQALGQGPQFIFQYYEEEERQRGNFPDRFSGHQFPNYSSELNVNALLLGDSALYLCASSPDMTGADTQYFGPGTRLTVL.